The clone carrying this TCR beta chain was picked up a small number of times. Its matching antigen is unknown. This entry comes from a study of cytomegalovirus exposure and HLA in healthy donors. Both 60 Vbeta primers and 13 Jbeta primers went into the PCR. Original processing notes: Later, an analysis found around 77 million unique TCR beta chains, and about 10 million of these were shared. Clones were read by immunoSEQ multiplex PCR, and TCRdb kept only the in-frame ones, dropping some. V and J calls and clone size come straight from that table; D and trimming were deduced from the DNA. The sample has 150,000 to 200,000 clones; around 81% are singletons. The study's findings and limits: A later analysis found most CMV-associated TCR beta chains apparently HLA-restricted.

The specimen sequenced was PBMCs. The clonotype comes from a man aged 25-45 years in good health and CMV-seronegative.

CDR3 sequence (DNA): TGCAGTGCTACAGTGTGGAATGAGCAGTTCTTC. Protein: CSATVWNEQFF. This chain uses TRBV20-1 with TRBJ2-1; D not certain. The ends were cut back, 4 bases at V and 7 bases at J, with 8 bases in the middle. The CDR3 contains 11 residues. Germline lookup yields CDR1 DFQATT and CDR2 SNEGSKA (reference sequence).